The 23 T cell receptor beta chains listed next were all sequenced from one sample in a study of blood T cell repertoires in COVID-19. The assay was immunoSEQ multiplex PCR, and TCRdb's table has in-frame clones only and misses some. This table holds hundreds of thousands of clones, roughly 86% found once. Sequenced input: peripheral blood. These receptors were taken from a woman in her sixties with COVID-19, enrolled during active disease.

The chain recombines TRBV28 with TRBJ1-2, with 10 bases that match TRBD1. Trimming cost V 4 bases and J 5 bases; bases outside gene matches: 1. The CDR3 contains 13 residues. Germline V CDR1 and CDR2: MDHEN, SYDVKM. The CDR3 region has the DNA TGTGCCAGCAGTTCGGACAGGGGGTATGGCTACACCTTC. Translated: CASSSDRGYGYTF.

The chain carries TRBV5-1 and TRBJ1-2, with 8 bases lining up with TRBD1. The CDR3 extends over 16 amino acids. V was pared by 0 bases and J by 0 bases, with 4 bases of the junction left unmatched. Germline V gene lookup returns CDR1 SGHRS and CDR2 YFSETQ. The CDR3 region has the DNA TGCGCCAGCAGCTTGGTCCCGACAGGGGCTAACTATGGCTACACCTTC. Translating it yields CASSLVPTGANYGYTF.

The J gene is TRBJ2-2, the V gene TRBV7-9; 8 nucleotides agree with TRBD1. The CDR3 is 15 amino acids. The germline V gene encodes CDR1 SEHNR and CDR2 FQNEAQ (reference sequence). Trimming at V came to 3 bases and at J to 6 bases, leaving 6 bases not matched to a gene. CDR3 residues: CASSFPGGIAGELFF. As DNA, the CDR3 is TGTGCCAGCAGCTTTCCAGGGGGCATCGCCGGGGAGCTGTTTTTT.

J is TRBJ2-7 and V is TRBV9; the D gene is possibly TRBD2 (6 bases). CDR3 length: 15 amino acids. CDR1 SGDLS and CDR2 YYNGEE come from the germline V gene. Between the trimmed V and J ends, which lost 0 bases and 2 bases, there was a span of 12 bases. CDR3 coding DNA: TGTGCCAGCAGCGTAGGGGCAACTAGCCCCTACGAGCAGTACTTC. Protein: CASSVGATSPYEQYF.

V and J are TRBV5-3 and TRBJ1-1, with a tentative D call TRBD1 (5 bases). TRBV5-3 counts as an open reading frame of uncertain function. Deletions cut 4 bases from V and 3 bases from J, with 28 bases between. The CDR3 is 19 amino acids. CDR3 nucleotide sequence: TGTGCCAGAAGCCCGGCCCCTGCCTTGAAAAGGGGCAAAGACACTGAAGCTTTCTTT. The encoded protein is CARSPAPALKRGKDTEAFF.

The chain carries TRBV6-5 and TRBJ1-2, with TRBD1 matching over 12 bases. From germline, CDR1 is MNHEY and CDR2 SVGAGI. Germline trimming cut 6 bases from V and 7 bases from J; bases unmatched to any gene: 9. The CDR3 length is 15 residues. The CDR3 sequence is CASRLTGTGGSGYTF. The CDR3, as DNA: TGTGCCAGCAGACTGACCGGGACAGGGGGCTCTGGCTACACCTTC.

This clone was seen just once. The J gene is TRBJ1-2, the V gene TRBV19, with unresolved D. The germline V and J ends were trimmed by 7 bases and 2 bases, with 14 bases remaining between them. CDR3 length equals 14 residues. CDR1 is LNHDA, CDR2 SQIVND, per germline (reference sequence). The CDR3 is CASTPGGPNYGYTF. The CDR3 DNA is TGTGCCAGTACCCCGGGCGGGCCAAACTATGGCTACACCTTC.

This rearrangement joins TRBV27 to TRBJ2-7; D is ambiguous. CDR1 is MNHEY, CDR2 SMNVEV, per germline (reference sequence). This CDR3 is built from 13 residues. Trimming left V 6 bases short and J 2 bases short, with 11 bases between. The CDR3 DNA sequence: TGTGCCAGCAGCCCTTCCTGGCCCTACGAGCAGTACTTC. Its protein is CASSPSWPYEQYF.

There are many counts of this clone. The rearrangement links TRBV5-6 to TRBJ1-2; no clear D gene. The germline V and J ends were trimmed by 4 bases and 9 bases, with 13 bases remaining between them. The CDR3 has 12 amino acids. The germline CDR1 and CDR2 sequences are SGHDT and YYEEEE. CDR3 in amino acids: CASSLQAGSYTF. CDR3 DNA: TGTGCCAGCAGCCTGCAGGCCGGCAGCTACACCTTC.

This chain links TRBV29-1 with TRBJ1-2, with D uncertain. The germline V and J ends were trimmed by 4 bases and 13 bases, with 13 bases remaining between them. The CDR3 totals 10 residues. Germline CDR1 SQVTM, CDR2 ANQGSEA. Here the CDR3 DNA reads TGCAGCGTTGGATGGCCCCGCGGCACCTTC. Translated: CSVGWPRGTF. Filled out from reference TRBV29-1 and TRBJ1-2, the complete variable domain reads SAVISQKPSRDICQRGTSLTIQCQVDSQVTMMFWYRQQPGQSLTLIATANQGSEATYESGFVIDKFPISRPNLTFSTLTVSNMSPEDSSIYLCSVGWPRGTFGSGTRLTVV.

The V gene is TRBV30, the J gene TRBJ1-6, with 7 bases lining up with TRBD1. V lost 4 bases and J lost 7; bases outside the gene matches: 4. The CDR3 runs 13 residues. Germline-derived CDR1 and CDR2 are GTSNPN and SVGIG (reference sequence). The CDR3 coding sequence is TGTGCCTGGACTGGGACAGAAAATTCACCCCTCCACTTT. The encoded protein is CAWTGTENSPLHF.

The chain is built from TRBV3-1 (or the pseudogene TRBV3-2) and TRBJ2-3; no clear D. Germline CDR1 LGHDT, CDR2 YNNKEL (reference sequence). V was shortened by 4 bases and J by 5 bases, with 13 bases between the two germline ends. The length of the CDR3 is 14 residues. The chain's CDR3 is CASSPGSRGDTQYF. Written as DNA, the CDR3 is TGTGCCAGCAGCCCCGGGTCTAGAGGAGATACGCAGTATTTT.

The chain recombines TRBV5-1 with TRBJ1-1, with D perhaps TRBD1 (5 bases). The CDR3 runs to 13 residues. V was cut by 3 bases and J by 5 bases, with 11 bases left in between. Germline V gene sequence: CDR1 SGHRS, CDR2 YFSETQ. DNA for the CDR3: TGCGCCAGCAGCTGGGACTCCAGGACTGAAGCTTTCTTT. It translates to CASSWDSRTEAFF. Complete variable domain (other parts from reference TRBV5-1 and TRBJ1-1): KAGVTQTPRYLIKTRGQQVTLSCSPISGHRSVSWYQQTPGQGLQFLFEYFSETQRNKGNFPGRFSGRQFSNSRSEMNVSTLELGDSALYLCASSWDSRTEAFFGQGTRLTVV.

The V call is TRBV5-1, the J call TRBJ1-1, with D maybe TRBD1 (5 bases). Trimming stripped 6 bases from V and 5 bases from J, with 17 bases between. The CDR3 runs 14 residues. Germline V gene data show CDR1 as SGHRS and CDR2 as YFSETQ. The CDR3 loop reads CASTETQGRTEAFF. The DNA of the CDR3 is TGCGCCAGCACGGAAACCCAGGGAAGGACTGAAGCTTTCTTT.

The chain uses TRBV6-6 and TRBJ2-7; TRBD1 is a possible D gene (6 bases). With 7 bases removed from V and 1 base from J, the gap between germline ends came to 17 bases. Germline V gene sequence: CDR1 MNHNY, CDR2 SVGAGI (reference sequence). The length of the CDR3 is 15 residues. The CDR3 region has the DNA TGTGCCAGCATCTTAGGGACACTTTTTTCCTACGAGCAGTACTTC. It translates to CASILGTLFSYEQYF.

The V gene is TRBV10-3, the J gene TRBJ2-7; D possibly corresponds to TRBD2 (5 bases). This CDR3 comprises 12 residues. V was cut by 6 bases and J by 6 bases, with 12 bases left in between. Germline V CDR1 and CDR2: ENHRY, SYGVKD. The CDR3 sequence is CAIRHTEGEQYF. The CDR3 region has the DNA TGTGCCATCAGGCACACAGAGGGCGAGCAGTACTTC.

This clone was observed a single time. The rearrangement links TRBV6-5 to TRBJ1-2; tentatively, D is TRBD1 (5 bases). Trimming removed 6 bases from V and 2 bases from J, with 10 bases in between. Germline V gives CDR1 MNHEY, CDR2 SVGAGI. This CDR3 comprises 13 residues. CDR3 residues: CASRSGWNYGYTF. CDR3 sequence (DNA): TGTGCCAGCAGGTCAGGGTGGAACTATGGCTACACCTTC.

This clone has just a few counts. The J gene is TRBJ1-6, the V gene TRBV12-3 or TRBV12-4; unclear D gene. Trimming left V 5 bases short and J 6 bases short, with 8 bases between. The length of the CDR3 is 13 residues. CDR3 sequence reads: CASSATGNSPLHF. For the CDR3, the DNA is TGTGCCAGCAGTGCAACGGGTAATTCACCCCTCCACTTT.

About this clone itself: The same CDR3 can be traced to other DNA sequences in this sample. This chain uses TRBV15 with TRBJ1-4; TRBD1 matches at 10 bases. The CDR3 is 15 residues long. Germline CDR1 reads LNHNV; CDR2 reads YYDKDF (reference sequence). V was pared by 0 bases and J by 7 bases, with 2 bases of the junction left unmatched. Here the CDR3 reads CATSRDRTGGEKLFF. CDR3 coding DNA: TGTGCCACCAGCAGAGATCGGACAGGGGGTGAAAAACTGTTTTTT.

The chain has TRBV7-2 and TRBJ1-1, with 8 bases fitting TRBD1. CDR3 length: 17 amino acids. V was clipped by 5 bases and J by 0 bases; unmatched bases: 11. CDR1 is SGHTA, CDR2 FQGNSA, per germline. The CDR3 coding sequence is TGTGCCAGCAGCCAAGGACAGGGAGGTCGGTTGAACACTGAAGCTTTCTTT. The encoded protein is CASSQGQGGRLNTEAFF.

This chain connects TRBV5-1 to TRBJ2-5, with a weak D call TRBD1 (6 bases). CDR1 is SGHRS and CDR2 is YFSETQ in the germline V gene. The CDR3 loop spans 15 amino acids. Trimming shortened V by 7 bases and J by 1 base, and 17 bases separated the two germline ends. Written as DNA, the CDR3 is TGCGCCAGCGGGGGCAGGACCCATGGCCAAGAGACCCAGTACTTC. Its protein is CASGGRTHGQETQYF.

The V and J genes are TRBV6-1 and TRBJ2-1, with a tentative D call TRBD1 (6 bases). From germline, CDR1 is MNHNS and CDR2 SASEGT. Trimming removed 2 bases at V and 6 bases at J, with 20 bases between. The CDR3 is made up of 17 amino acids. The CDR3 is CASSERVRRGWINEQFF. The CDR3 DNA follows: TGTGCCAGCAGTGAAAGGGTCCGAAGGGGGTGGATCAATGAGCAGTTCTTC.

The chain carries TRBV3-1 (or the pseudogene TRBV3-2) and TRBJ2-7; 8 positions agree with TRBD1. This CDR3 region has 15 residues. Germline V gives CDR1 LGHDT, CDR2 YNNKEL (reference sequence). V lost 5 bases and J lost 1; bases outside the gene matches: 7. Here the CDR3 reads CASSMGDRPSYEQYF. In DNA, the CDR3 is TGTGCCAGCAGCATGGGGGACAGGCCTTCCTACGAGCAGTACTTC.